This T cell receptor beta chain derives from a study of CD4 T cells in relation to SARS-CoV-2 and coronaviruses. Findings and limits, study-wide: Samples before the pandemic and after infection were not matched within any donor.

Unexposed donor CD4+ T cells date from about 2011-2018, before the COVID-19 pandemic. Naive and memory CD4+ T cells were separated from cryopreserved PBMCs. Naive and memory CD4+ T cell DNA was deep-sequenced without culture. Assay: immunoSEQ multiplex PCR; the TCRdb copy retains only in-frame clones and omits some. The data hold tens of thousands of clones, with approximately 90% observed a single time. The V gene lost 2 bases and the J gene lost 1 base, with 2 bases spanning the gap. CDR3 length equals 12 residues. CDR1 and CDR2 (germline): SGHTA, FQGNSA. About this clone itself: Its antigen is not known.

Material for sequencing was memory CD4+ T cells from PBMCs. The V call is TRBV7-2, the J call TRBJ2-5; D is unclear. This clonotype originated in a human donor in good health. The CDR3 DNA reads TGTGCCAGCAGCTTAACCCAAGAGACCCAGTACTTC. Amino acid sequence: CASSLTQETQYF.